This TCR beta chain was observed in a study of cytomegalovirus exposure and HLA in healthy donors. The PCR employed 60 Vbeta primers together with 13 Jbeta primers. Profiling relied on immunoSEQ multiplex PCR, and the TCRdb table lists in-frame clones only, not all of them. Its table lists around 130,000 clones. Germline lookup yields CDR1 SGHRS and CDR2 YFSETQ. This CDR3 spans 15 amino acids. The V gene end was trimmed by 4 bases and the J gene end by 7 bases; junction bases not matched to a gene: 8. The chain uses TRBV5-1 and TRBJ1-6, with 7 nucleotides matching TRBD1. Specimen: PBMCs. This sequence originates from a woman aged 40 to 50 in good health and CMV-seronegative. The CDR3 reads CASSLRQGINSPLHF. CDR3 coding DNA: TGCGCCAGCAGCCTTCGACAGGGAATCAATTCACCCCTCCACTTT.